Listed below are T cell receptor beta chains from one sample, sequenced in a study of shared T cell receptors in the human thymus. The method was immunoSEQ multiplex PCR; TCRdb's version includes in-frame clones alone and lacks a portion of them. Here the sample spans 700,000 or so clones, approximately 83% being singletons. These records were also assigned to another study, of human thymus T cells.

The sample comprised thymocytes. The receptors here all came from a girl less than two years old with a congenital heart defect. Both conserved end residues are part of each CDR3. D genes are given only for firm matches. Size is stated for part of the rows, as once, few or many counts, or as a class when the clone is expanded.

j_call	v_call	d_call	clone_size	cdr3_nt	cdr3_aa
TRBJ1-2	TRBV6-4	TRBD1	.	TGTGCCAGCAGTGACTCCACAGGGGGCGTGAGCTATGGCTACACCTTC	CASSDSTGGVSYGYTF
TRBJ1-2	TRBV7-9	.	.	TGTGCCAGCAGCCAGGGGATTTCCTATGGCTACACCTTC	CASSQGISYGYTF
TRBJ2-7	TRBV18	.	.	TGTGCCAGCTCACCCTTGAGAGGGCTCACCTACGAGCAGTACTTC	CASSPLRGLTYEQYF
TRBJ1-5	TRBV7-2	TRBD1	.	TGTGCCAGCAGCTTAGGGGACAGCCCCAATCAGCCCCAGCATTTT	CASSLGDSPNQPQHF
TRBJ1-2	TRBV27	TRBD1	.	TGTGCCAGCAGTTTAGGGACAGGGCGGGGCTACACCTTC	CASSLGTGRGYTF
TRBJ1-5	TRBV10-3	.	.	TGTGCCATCAGTGACAGGCTTCTTTATAGCAATCAGCCCCAGCATTTT	CAISDRLLYSNQPQHF
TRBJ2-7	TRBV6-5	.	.	TGTGCCAGCAGCCCCTTCAGGGGCGGGTCCTACGAGCAGTACTTC	CASSPFRGGSYEQYF
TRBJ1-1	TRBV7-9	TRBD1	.	TGTGCCAGCAGCATAGGACAGGGAGTATTGGAAGCGGACACTGAAGCTTTCTTT	CASSIGQGVLEADTEAFF
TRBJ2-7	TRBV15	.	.	TGTGCCACCAGCAGAGATTTCGGGAGCTCCTACGAGCAGTACTTC	CATSRDFGSSYEQYF
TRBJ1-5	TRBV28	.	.	TGTGCCACCAGGGACACCGCCCAGCATTTT	CATRDTAQHF
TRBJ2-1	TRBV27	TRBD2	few	TGTGCCAGCAGTTTGAGGGGACTAGCGGGGGGGCTGGGCAATGAGCAGTTCTTC	CASSLRGLAGGLGNEQFF
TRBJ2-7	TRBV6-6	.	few	TGTGCCAGCAGTAAACTATACGAGCAGTACTTC	CASSKLYEQYF
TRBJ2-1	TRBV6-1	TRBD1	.	TGTGCCAGCTCCGGACAGGTCAATGAGCAGTTCTTC	CASSGQVNEQFF
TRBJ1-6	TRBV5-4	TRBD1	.	TGTGCCAGCAGCTTGGGGGGGACTGACAGGGTCGATTCACCCCTCCACTTT	CASSLGGTDRVDSPLHF
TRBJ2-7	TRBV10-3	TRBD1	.	TGTGCCATCCTGGGACAGGGGGCGCCCGAGCAGTACTTC	CAILGQGAPEQYF
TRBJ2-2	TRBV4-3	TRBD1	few	TGCGCCAGCAGCCGGGACAGGTGGACCGGGGAGCTGTTTTTT	CASSRDRWTGELFF
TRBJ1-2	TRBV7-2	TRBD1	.	TGTGCCAGCACCCAGGGACAGGGCGGTGGCTACACCTTC	CASTQGQGGGYTF
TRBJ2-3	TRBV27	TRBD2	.	TGTGCCAGCAGTTTAGTCTCTCGGCCACACCTAACCACTAGCGGGGGGGCAGATACGCAGTATTTT	CASSLVSRPHLTTSGGADTQYF
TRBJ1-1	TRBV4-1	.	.	TGCGCCAGCAGCCTCATATTACAGGGTAAGGCTGAAGCTTTCTTT	CASSLILQGKAEAFF
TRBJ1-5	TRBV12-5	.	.	TGTGCTAGTGGTTTGGTACGTCCCAGATTTAATAGCAATCAGCCCCAGCATTTT	CASGLVRPRFNSNQPQHF
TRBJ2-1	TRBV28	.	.	TGTGCCAGCAGTTTGAGGAGGGGCGGGCCCCCTGAGCAGTTCTTC	CASSLRRGGPPEQFF
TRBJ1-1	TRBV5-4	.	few	TGTGCCAGCAGCTTGGGCCCCAAGGCGGGGGCGAACACTGAAGCTTTCTTT	CASSLGPKAGANTEAFF
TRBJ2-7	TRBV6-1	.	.	TGTGCCAGCAGTGAAGTTTGGGGCAGGACCTACGAGCAGTACTTC	CASSEVWGRTYEQYF
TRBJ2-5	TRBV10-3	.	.	TGTGCCATCAGCCCAGGGAGGGAGACCCAGTACTTC	CAISPGRETQYF
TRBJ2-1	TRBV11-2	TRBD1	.	TGTGCCAGCAGCGAGCAGGGACAGACTAACAATGAGCAGTTCTTC	CASSEQGQTNNEQFF
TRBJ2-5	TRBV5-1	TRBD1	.	TGCGCCAGCAGCTTGGTGACAGGGGAGGTAGGAGAGACCCAGTACTTC	CASSLVTGEVGETQYF
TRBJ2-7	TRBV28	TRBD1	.	TGTGCCAGCAGGCCGGGACAGGGGGGACGAGAGCAGTACTTC	CASRPGQGGREQYF
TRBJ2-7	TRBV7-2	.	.	TGTGCCAGCAGCGCCACTCCATCACCCTACGAGCAGTACTTC	CASSATPSPYEQYF
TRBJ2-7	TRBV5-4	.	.	TGTGCCAGCAGCTATCGGGGTACGGATACATCCTACGAGCAGTACTTC	CASSYRGTDTSYEQYF
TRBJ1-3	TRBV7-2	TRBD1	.	TGTGCCAGCAGCCCCCCGGACAGGGGACGTCTTGGAAACACCATATATTTT	CASSPPDRGRLGNTIYF
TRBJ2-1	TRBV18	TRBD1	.	TGTGCCAGCTCACCACGACAGGGGTCCCGCTACAATGAGCAGTTCTTC	CASSPRQGSRYNEQFF
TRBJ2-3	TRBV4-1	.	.	TGCGCCAGCAGCCAAGCGAGTATCAGCACAGATACGCAGTATTTT	CASSQASISTDTQYF
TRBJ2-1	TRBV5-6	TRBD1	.	TGTGCCAGCAGCTCCATAACAGGGGGCCGTAGGGCTTACAATGAGCAGTTCTTC	CASSSITGGRRAYNEQFF
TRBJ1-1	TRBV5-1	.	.	TGCGCCAGCAGCTTGCGTGAAGCTTTCTTT	CASSLREAFF
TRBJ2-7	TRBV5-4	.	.	TGTGCCAGCAGCAGAGACAGGAAAACCCTTCTCGTAACTGAGCAGTACTTC	CASSRDRKTLLVTEQYF
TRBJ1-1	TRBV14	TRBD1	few	TGTGCCAGCAGCCAACCTGCCGGGACAGGGCTGGACACTGAAGCTTTCTTT	CASSQPAGTGLDTEAFF
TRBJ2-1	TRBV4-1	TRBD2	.	TGCGCCAGCAGCCAAGATCCCGGACTAGTTAATGAGCAGTTCTTC	CASSQDPGLVNEQFF
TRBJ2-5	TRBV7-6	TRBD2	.	TGTGCCAGCAGCTCCCCTATGTTGAGTAGCGGGGCCGAAGAGACCCAGTACTTC	CASSSPMLSSGAEETQYF
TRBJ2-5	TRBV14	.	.	TGTGCCAGCAGCCAAGATAGGACAGCGTGGGAGACCCAGTACTTC	CASSQDRTAWETQYF
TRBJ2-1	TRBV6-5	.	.	TGTGCCAGCAGTTACTCGGAGGTGTGCAATGAGCAGTTCTTC	CASSYSEVCNEQFF
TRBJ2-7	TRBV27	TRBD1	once	TGTGCCAGCAGTTTGAGACAGGACAGGGTCTACGAGCAGTACTTC	CASSLRQDRVYEQYF
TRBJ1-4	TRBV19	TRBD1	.	TGTGCCAGTAGTGATCCGGGACAGGTATGGGATGAAAAACTGTTTTTT	CASSDPGQVWDEKLFF
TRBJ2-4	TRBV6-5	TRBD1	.	TGTGCCAGCAGCCGGGGACAGGGAGTATACATTCAGTACTTC	CASSRGQGVYIQYF
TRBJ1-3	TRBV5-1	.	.	TGCGCCAGCAGCCCCAAAGGGGAGGGGGAATCTGGAAACACCATATATTTT	CASSPKGEGESGNTIYF
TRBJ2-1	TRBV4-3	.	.	TGCGCCAGCAGCCAAGATCCCGGGCGGGACTTTAGCTCCTACAATGAGCAGTTCTTC	CASSQDPGRDFSSYNEQFF